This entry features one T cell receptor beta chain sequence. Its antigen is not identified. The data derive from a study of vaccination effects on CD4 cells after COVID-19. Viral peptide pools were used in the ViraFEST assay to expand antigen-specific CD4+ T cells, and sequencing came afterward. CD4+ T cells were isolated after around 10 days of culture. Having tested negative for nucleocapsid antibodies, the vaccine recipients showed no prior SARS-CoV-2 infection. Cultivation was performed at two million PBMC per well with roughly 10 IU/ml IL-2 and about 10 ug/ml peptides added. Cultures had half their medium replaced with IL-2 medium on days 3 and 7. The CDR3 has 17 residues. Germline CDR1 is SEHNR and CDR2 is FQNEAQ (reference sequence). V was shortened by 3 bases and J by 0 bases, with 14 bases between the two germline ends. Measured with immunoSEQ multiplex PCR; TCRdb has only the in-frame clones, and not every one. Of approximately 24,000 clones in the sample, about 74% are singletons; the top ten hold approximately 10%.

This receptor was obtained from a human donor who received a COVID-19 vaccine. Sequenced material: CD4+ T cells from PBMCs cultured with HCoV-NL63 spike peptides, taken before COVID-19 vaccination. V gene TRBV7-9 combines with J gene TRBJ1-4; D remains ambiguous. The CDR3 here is CASSFLSRPATNEKLFF. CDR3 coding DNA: TGTGCCAGCAGCTTTTTAAGTAGGCCAGCAACTAATGAAAAACTGTTTTTT.